Below are 28 T cell receptor beta chains sequenced from a single sample in a study of T cell changes during pregnancy in multiple sclerosis. Measured with immunoSEQ multiplex PCR; TCRdb has only the in-frame clones, and not every one. The table lists about 54,000 clones, around 90% of them singletons. The material sequenced was peripheral blood, taken after pregnancy. The receptors shown here come from a female donor in good health, enrolled as a control in a pregnancy study.

The V and J genes are TRBV7-9 and TRBJ2-7; the match to TRBD2 covers 14 bases. Germline values: CDR1 SEHNR, CDR2 FQNEAQ (reference sequence). This CDR3 comprises 15 residues. V lost 4 bases to trimming and J lost 2 bases; unmatched junction nucleotides: 1. The CDR3 here is CASSSTSGGAYEQYF. CDR3 DNA: TGTGCCAGCAGCTCGACTAGCGGGGGGGCCTACGAGCAGTACTTC.

The chain combines TRBV7-6 with TRBJ1-6; D uncertain. V was cut by 4 bases and J by 0 bases, with 19 bases left in between. Germline assignment: CDR1 SGHVS and CDR2 FNYEAQ. The CDR3 is 19 amino acids. The CDR3 DNA reads as TGTGCCAGCAGCTCCTCCCCTGGAGCCGAGAGCTCCTATAATTCACCCCTCCACTTT. The encoded protein is CASSSSPGAESSYNSPLHF.

V is TRBV6-5 and J is TRBJ1-2; no firm D call. Between the trimmed V and J ends, which lost 0 bases and 5 bases, there was a span of 13 bases. The CDR3 is made up of 15 amino acids. Germline V gene lookup returns CDR1 MNHEY and CDR2 SVGAGI. CDR3 sequence: CASSYSTPSVYGYTF. CDR3 coding DNA: TGTGCCAGCAGTTACTCGACTCCCAGCGTTTATGGCTACACCTTC.

The chain links TRBV9 to TRBJ2-1, with 7 bases that match TRBD2. J was trimmed by 5 bases and V by 0 bases; bases with no gene match: 5. CDR1 is SGDLS, CDR2 YYNGEE, per germline. The CDR3 covers 15 residues. CDR3: CASSVGAGVHNEQFF. CDR3 coding DNA: TGTGCCAGCAGCGTAGGGGCGGGAGTCCACAATGAGCAGTTCTTC. Full variable domain (missing parts from reference TRBV9 and TRBJ2-1): DSGVTQTPKHLITATGQRVTLRCSPRSGDLSVYWYQQSLDQGLQFLIQYYNGEERAKGNILERFSAQQFPDLHSELNLSSLELGDSALYFCASSVGAGVHNEQFFGPGTRLTVL.

This clone has more than one count but fewer than ten. The chain carries TRBV15 and TRBJ1-5, with D possibly TRBD1 on 6 matching bases. The CDR3 totals 15 residues. Germline assignment: CDR1 LNHNV and CDR2 YYDKDF (reference sequence). Trimming removed 1 base at V and 6 bases at J, with 13 bases between. The CDR3 loop is CATSRGGQRGQPQHF. The CDR3 bases are TGTGCCACCAGCAGAGGAGGACAGAGGGGTCAGCCCCAGCATTTT. The full variable domain, completed using reference TRBV15 and TRBJ1-5, is DAMVIQNPRYQVTQFGKPVTLSCSQTLNHNVMYWYQQKSSQAPKLLFHYYDKDFNNEADTPDNFQSRRPNTSFCFLDIRSPGLGDTAMYLCATSRGGQRGQPQHFGDGTRLSIL.

This sequence joins TRBV14 and TRBJ2-1; a weak D match, TRBD2 (6 bases). The germline CDR1 and CDR2 sequences are SGHDN and FVKESK. V was trimmed by 3 bases and J by 4 bases, leaving 10 bases between them. There are 14 residues in the CDR3. CDR3 sequence (DNA): TGTGCCAGCAGCCAGGGACTGGCTTACAATGAGCAGTTCTTC. This codes for CASSQGLAYNEQFF.

This clone was seen only once. The V call is TRBV19, the J call TRBJ1-1; 7 nucleotides agree with TRBD1. CDR3 length: 16 residues. CDR1 is LNHDA and CDR2 is SQIVND in the germline V gene (reference sequence). V gave up 5 bases and J gave up 1 base; unmatched junction bases: 10. CDR3 sequence (DNA): TGTGCCAGTAGTCCTCGACCCCGGGACAGGAACACTGAAGCTTTCTTT. Protein: CASSPRPRDRNTEAFF.

The V call is TRBV7-2, the J call TRBJ2-7; no clear D gene. The germline gives CDR1 SGHTA, CDR2 FQGNSA. The ends were cut back, 3 bases at V and 1 base at J, with 10 bases in the middle. The length of the CDR3 is 14 residues. The chain's CDR3 is CASSLHTSSYEQYF. CDR3 bases: TGTGCCAGCAGCTTGCACACCTCTTCCTACGAGCAGTACTTC.

This rearrangement joins TRBV27 to TRBJ1-5; D not certain. V lost 5 bases to trimming and J lost 5 bases, with 10 bases between them. Germline assignment: CDR1 MNHEY and CDR2 SMNVEV (reference sequence). This CDR3 region has 13 residues. The CDR3 nucleotides are TGTGCCAGCAGTCCCCTAATTTATCAGCCCCAGCATTTT. Its protein product is CASSPLIYQPQHF.

The genes are TRBV5-1 and TRBJ2-4, with no clear D. V shed 5 bases and J shed 4 bases, with 4 bases lying between them. This CDR3 is 11 amino acids long. The germline V gene encodes CDR1 SGHRS and CDR2 YFSETQ. The CDR3 here is CASREKNIQYF. Written as DNA, the CDR3 is TGCGCCAGCAGGGAGAAAAACATTCAGTACTTC. Full variable domain (missing parts from reference TRBV5-1 and TRBJ2-4): KAGVTQTPRYLIKTRGQQVTLSCSPISGHRSVSWYQQTPGQGLQFLFEYFSETQRNKGNFPGRFSGRQFSNSRSEMNVSTLELGDSALYLCASREKNIQYFGAGTRLSVL.

The gene calls are TRBV10-3 and TRBJ2-1; 11 nucleotides agree with TRBD2. The CDR3 is made up of 16 amino acids. Germline CDR1 and CDR2: ENHRY and SYGVKD. The junction had 5 bases not matched to a gene; V was cut back by 5 bases and J by 2 bases. CDR3 sequence: CAISPTSGEPYNEQFF. CDR3 DNA sequence: TGTGCCATCAGTCCGACTAGCGGGGAACCCTACAATGAGCAGTTCTTC.

In this sample, this clone turned up a few times. The chain employs TRBV5-1 and TRBJ1-1; D perhaps matches TRBD1 (5 bases). With 4 bases removed from V and 3 bases from J, the gap between germline ends came to 16 bases. The length of the CDR3 is 15 residues. Looked up from germline, CDR1 is SGHRS and CDR2 is YFSETQ. The CDR3 spells CASSGRSGGDTEAFF. For the CDR3, the DNA is TGCGCCAGCAGCGGGCGGTCCGGGGGGGACACTGAAGCTTTCTTT.

This chain uses TRBV5-1 with TRBJ2-1; the match to TRBD2 covers 8 bases. This CDR3 contains 16 residues. With 0 bases clipped from V and 4 bases from J, the junction kept 6 bases outside the gene matches. Germline V CDR1 and CDR2: SGHRS, YFSETQ. The CDR3 protein is CASSLESSGPYNEQFF. As DNA, the CDR3 is TGCGCCAGCAGCTTGGAGTCTAGCGGGCCTTACAATGAGCAGTTCTTC. The entire variable domain, with the rest obtained from reference TRBV5-1 and TRBJ2-1, is as follows: KAGVTQTPRYLIKTRGQQVTLSCSPISGHRSVSWYQQTPGQGLQFLFEYFSETQRNKGNFPGRFSGRQFSNSRSEMNVSTLELGDSALYLCASSLESSGPYNEQFFGPGTRLTVL.

The chain recombines TRBV28 with TRBJ1-2; D unresolved. Trimming pared 10 bases from V and 3 bases from J, leaving 15 bases between. This CDR3 spans 13 amino acids. CDR1 MDHEN and CDR2 SYDVKM come from the germline V gene. CDR3 in amino acids: CATIPTYHYGYTF. The CDR3 DNA reads TGTGCCACCATTCCGACTTATCACTATGGCTACACCTTC.

The chain has TRBV7-8 and TRBJ2-3; TRBD2 matches 10 bases. The CDR3 runs 19 residues. Losses at the gene ends were 4 bases for V and 2 bases for J; bases not matched to a gene: 15. Germline-derived CDR1 and CDR2 are SGHVS and FQNEAQ. The CDR3 bases are TGTGCCAGCAGCTCCACGCCGCTCGGACTAGCGGATCCCACAGATACGCAGTATTTT. As protein: CASSSTPLGLADPTDTQYF.

The chain joins TRBV19 to TRBJ1-2; 9 nucleotides align to TRBD1. The CDR3 sequence is 14 residues long. V was pared by 7 bases and J by 7 bases, with 10 bases of the junction left unmatched. Germline V gene sequence: CDR1 LNHDA, CDR2 SQIVND (reference sequence). Here the CDR3 reads CASTRQGGYSGYTF. The CDR3 DNA sequence: TGTGCCAGTACTAGACAGGGGGGATATAGTGGCTACACCTTC.

The chain combines TRBV5-5 with TRBJ1-1; D gene ambiguous. The CDR3 totals 13 residues. Trimming stripped 4 bases from V and 5 bases from J, with 12 bases between. Germline V lookup: CDR1 SGHKS, CDR2 YYEKEE (reference sequence). In DNA form, the CDR3 reads TGTGCCAGCAGCCTCTGGACTGGGACTGAAGCTTTCTTT. This sequence encodes CASSLWTGTEAFF.

The rearrangement joins TRBV15 to TRBJ2-2; 8 bases map to TRBD2. Germline V gene data show CDR1 as LNHNV and CDR2 as YYDKDF (reference sequence). This CDR3 contains 16 residues. J was trimmed by 7 bases and V by 5 bases; bases with no gene match: 12. In DNA, the CDR3 is TGTGCCACCAGCCCTGCACCCCAGCGGGAGTACGGGGAGCTGTTTTTT. Its protein is CATSPAPQREYGELFF.

The rearrangement uses TRBV30 and TRBJ1-1; no clear D gene. The CDR3 runs to 10 residues. Per germline, CDR1 GTSNPN and CDR2 SVGIG (reference sequence). The V end was cut by 0 bases, the J end by 10 bases, with 6 bases between. CDR3 coding DNA: TGTGCCTGGAGTGTAAACGGAGCTTTCTTT. This gives the protein CAWSVNGAFF.

V and J are TRBV29-1 and TRBJ1-1; D remains unclear. Between the trimmed V and J ends, which lost 7 bases and 5 bases, there was a span of 11 bases. Germline values: CDR1 SQVTM, CDR2 ANQGSEA. This CDR3 has 11 residues. This CDR3 is CSAAWSTEAFF. In DNA form, the CDR3 reads TGCAGCGCAGCTTGGAGTACTGAAGCTTTCTTT.

The chain has TRBV6-6 and TRBJ1-5; D is ambiguous. This CDR3 is 15 amino acids long. Germline V gene sequence: CDR1 MNHNY, CDR2 SVGAGI (reference sequence). V gave up 6 bases and J gave up 7 bases, with 19 bases separating them. In DNA form, the CDR3 reads TGTGCCAGCAGCCTTTCGGACGGGGTTCTCCAGCCCCAGCATTTT. Translated: CASSLSDGVLQPQHF.

The V gene is TRBV5-1, the J gene TRBJ2-2; 12 nucleotides align to TRBD2. Germline CDR1 SGHRS, CDR2 YFSETQ. With 4 bases clipped from V and 3 bases from J, the junction kept 4 bases outside the gene matches. The CDR3 loop spans 16 amino acids. CDR3 region: CASSEGLAGHTGELFF. The CDR3 coding sequence is TGCGCCAGCAGCGAGGGACTAGCGGGCCACACCGGGGAGCTGTTTTTT.

This clone was seen a single time. This chain uses TRBV6-6 with TRBJ1-5; 8 bases are a match to TRBD1. The germline V gene encodes CDR1 MNHNY and CDR2 SVGAGI (reference sequence). CDR3 size: 16 residues. The trim removed 5 bases at V and 0 bases at J, leaving 6 bases unmatched. Here the CDR3 reads CASSGQGALSNQPQHF. For the CDR3, the DNA is TGTGCCAGCAGTGGACAGGGTGCCCTTAGCAATCAGCCCCAGCATTTT.

The chain combines TRBV20-1 with TRBJ1-2, with 9 bases matching TRBD1. Looked up from germline, CDR1 is DFQATT and CDR2 is SNEGSKA (reference sequence). The J segment lost 8 bases and the V segment lost 5 bases, leaving 3 bases of the junction unmatched. The CDR3 consists of 11 residues. The DNA of the CDR3 is TGCAGTGCTGACAGGGGGAGGGGCTACACCTTC. It codes for CSADRGRGYTF.

The chain links TRBV18 to TRBJ1-1, with D possibly TRBD1 on 6 matching bases. CDR1 is KGHSH and CDR2 is LQKENI in the germline V gene. CDR3 size: 11 residues. The germline V and J ends were trimmed by 7 bases and 10 bases, with 13 bases remaining between them. DNA for the CDR3: TGTGCCAGCTTCATGGCAGGGGCAGCTTTCTTT. Translating it yields CASFMAGAAFF.

The V call is TRBV7-9, the J call TRBJ2-1, with D uncertain. The V end was cut by 5 bases, the J end by 0 bases, with 17 bases between. The CDR3 contains 17 residues. From germline, CDR1 is SEHNR and CDR2 FQNEAQ (reference sequence). CDR3 sequence reads: CASSPQTVRSSYNEQFF. CDR3 coding DNA: TGTGCCAGCAGCCCCCAGACGGTGAGGAGCTCCTACAATGAGCAGTTCTTC.

V is TRBV18 and J is TRBJ1-2; D is possibly TRBD1 (5 bases). CDR1 is KGHSH, CDR2 LQKENI, per germline. V was trimmed by 3 bases and J by 1 base, leaving 15 bases between them. This CDR3 is built from 16 residues. The CDR3 coding sequence is TGTGCCAGCTCACCCTCGGGGGGGATGGTTAACTATGGCTACACCTTC. It is translated as CASSPSGGMVNYGYTF.

V gene TRBV6-5 combines with J gene TRBJ1-2; D gene unclear. V dropped 5 bases and J dropped 3 bases, with 16 bases sitting between them. This CDR3 is built from 15 residues. From germline, CDR1 is MNHEY and CDR2 SVGAGI. The DNA for the CDR3 is TGTGCCAGCAGTCCGGGTCCACCTCTTTACTATGGCTACACCTTC. Amino acids: CASSPGPPLYYGYTF.